This TCR beta chain came from a study of cytomegalovirus exposure and HLA in healthy donors. Broader study findings: By a later analysis, the bulk of CMV-associated TCR beta chains appeared HLA-restricted. Per a prior analysis, the majority of TCR beta V segments were productive roughly 90% or roughly 30% of the time.

With regard to this clone: The antigen is not known.

The PCR used 60 Vbeta and 13 Jbeta primers. Sequenced by immunoSEQ multiplex PCR; TCRdb stores in-frame clones only, minus some. The sample carries 180,000 or so clones, 86% recorded once. V was cut by 5 bases and J by 6 bases, with 16 bases left in between. The germline CDR1 and CDR2 sequences are SGHAT and FQNNGV. The CDR3 is 14 amino acids. This receptor was obtained from a woman aged 30 to 39 in good health and CMV-seronegative. Source material: PBMCs. This chain connects TRBV11-2 to TRBJ1-1; the D gene is possibly TRBD1 (6 bases). The CDR3 coding sequence is TGTGCCAGCAGCCCCCGGGACAAGGGGCCTGAAGCTTTCTTT. Its protein is CASSPRDKGPEAFF.